This TCR beta chain came from a study of cytotoxic CD8 clonotypes in ibrutinib-treated CLL. Broader study findings: On treatment, the uncommon public clonotypes contracted or remained stable. Patients showed higher baseline clonality than age-matched healthy donors, and it tracked circulating CD8+ T-cell counts. The clonality went up when patients responded to ibrutinib and dropped back toward baseline at progression.

Deep sequencing aimed at 1 in 200,000 to 1 in 1 million T cells' resolution. Method: immunoSEQ multiplex PCR; TCRdb's copy keeps in-frame clones and lacks some. The table has roughly 23,000 clones, approximately 81% seen once. Remarks on this clone: Antigen specificity is unknown.

Sequencing used PBMCs, obtained before ibrutinib treatment. The sequence derives from a human donor with chronic lymphocytic leukemia.

CDR3 residues: CASSYSVGGSPLHF. The DNA of the CDR3 is TGTGCCAGCAGTTACTCGGTGGGAGGTTCACCCCTCCACTTT. The V call is TRBV6-5, the J call TRBJ1-6; unclear D gene. Germline V gene data show CDR1 as MNHEY and CDR2 as SVGAGI. This CDR3 spans 14 amino acids. Trimming stripped 0 bases from V and 9 bases from J, with 9 bases between.